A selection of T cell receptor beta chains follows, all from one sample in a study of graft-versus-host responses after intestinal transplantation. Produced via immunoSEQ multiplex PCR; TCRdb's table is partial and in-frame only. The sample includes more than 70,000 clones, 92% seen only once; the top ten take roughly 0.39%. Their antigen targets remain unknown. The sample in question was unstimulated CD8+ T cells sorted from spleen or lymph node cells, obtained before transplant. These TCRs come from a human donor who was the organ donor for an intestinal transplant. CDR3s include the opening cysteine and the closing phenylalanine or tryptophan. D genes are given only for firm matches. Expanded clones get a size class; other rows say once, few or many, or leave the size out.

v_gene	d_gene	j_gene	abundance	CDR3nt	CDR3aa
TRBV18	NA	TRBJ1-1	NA	TGTGCCAGCTCTTCCGAGGCGGTGAACACTGAAGCTTTCTTT	CASSSEAVNTEAFF
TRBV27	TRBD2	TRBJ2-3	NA	TGTGCCAGCATTCTAGCGGGGGGGCACGATACGCAGTATTTT	CASILAGGHDTQYF
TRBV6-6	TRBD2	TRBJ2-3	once	TGTGCCAGCAGTTACCTTGGACTAGAAGTAGATACGCAGTATTTT	CASSYLGLEVDTQYF
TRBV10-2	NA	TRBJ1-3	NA	TGCGCCAGCAGTGAGGTGCGAATAGGAGACACCATATATTTT	CASSEVRIGDTIYF
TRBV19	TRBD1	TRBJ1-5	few	TGTGCCAGCGGACAGGGTTATCAGCCCCAGCATTTT	CASGQGYQPQHF
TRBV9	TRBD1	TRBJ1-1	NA	TGTGCCAGCAGCGTGACAGGGACTTTGGGATTGAACACTGAAGCTTTCTTT	CASSVTGTLGLNTEAFF
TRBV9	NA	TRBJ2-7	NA	TGTGCCAGCAGCGTAGACGGAGGGGCGCCCTACGAGCAGTACTTC	CASSVDGGAPYEQYF
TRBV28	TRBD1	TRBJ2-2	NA	TGTGTTCAGGGTGACAGGGGGAACACCGGGGAGCTGTTTTTT	CVQGDRGNTGELFF
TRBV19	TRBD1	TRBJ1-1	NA	TGTGCAGGACGGGACAGCCTGAACACTGAAGCTTTCTTT	CAGRDSLNTEAFF
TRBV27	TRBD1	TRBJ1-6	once	TGTGCCAGCAGGACCGGGACAGCCAATTCACCCCTCCACTTT	CASRTGTANSPLHF
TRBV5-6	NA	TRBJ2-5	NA	TGTGCCAGCAGCTTGGATCCGAGGAAGACCCAGTACTTC	CASSLDPRKTQYF
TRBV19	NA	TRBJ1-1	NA	TGTGCCAGTCGATCGGGTATTACTGAAGCTTTCTTT	CASRSGITEAFF
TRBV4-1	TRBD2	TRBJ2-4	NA	TGCGCCAGCAGCCAGTTACTAGCGGGGGTCTCCAAAAACATTCAGTACTTC	CASSQLLAGVSKNIQYF
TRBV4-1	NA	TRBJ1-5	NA	TGCGCCAGCAGCCAAGTGGGCGCAAGCAATCAGCCCCAGCATTTT	CASSQVGASNQPQHF
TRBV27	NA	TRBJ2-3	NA	TGTGCCAGCAGTCCCCAGGCCCATTGGTCGGATACGCAGTATTTT	CASSPQAHWSDTQYF
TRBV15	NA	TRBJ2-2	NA	TGTGCCGCCTCAGGGGCCGGGGAGCTGTTTTTT	CAASGAGELFF
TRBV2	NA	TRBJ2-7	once	TGTGCCAGCAGGGGGGACACCGGGTACGAGCAGTACTTC	CASRGDTGYEQYF
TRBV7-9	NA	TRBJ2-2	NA	TGTGCCAGCAGCTTGTTGCTGGGCCCCTCGAACACCGGGGAGCTGTTTTTT	CASSLLLGPSNTGELFF
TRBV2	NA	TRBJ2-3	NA	TGTGCCAGCGCAGGGGGCACAGATACGCAGTATTTT	CASAGGTDTQYF
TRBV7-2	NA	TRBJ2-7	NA	TGTGCCAGCAGCTTGGTGAGCTCCTACGAGCAGTACTTC	CASSLVSSYEQYF
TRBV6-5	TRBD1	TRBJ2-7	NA	TGTGCCAGCAGTCACCGGGACAGACCCTACGAGCAGTACTTC	CASSHRDRPYEQYF
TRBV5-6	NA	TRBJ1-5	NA	TGTGCCAGCAGCTTGGGGGTCGGAGGGAATCAGCCCCAGCATTTT	CASSLGVGGNQPQHF
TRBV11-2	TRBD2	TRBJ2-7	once	TGTGCCAGCAGTCCCCCAGGGGCGGGGGGGTCGGGCGAGCAGTACTTC	CASSPPGAGGSGEQYF
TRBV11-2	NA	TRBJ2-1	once	TGTGCCAGCAGCTTTAGCGCGGATGAGCAGTTCTTC	CASSFSADEQFF
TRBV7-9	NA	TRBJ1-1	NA	TGTGCCAGCAGCCCCGTTGGAGGGCGGGACACTGAAGCTTTCTTT	CASSPVGGRDTEAFF
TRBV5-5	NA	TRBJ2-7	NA	TGTGCCAGCCGCTGGGGCGGCTCTGCAGGGTTTGACGAGCAGTACTTC	CASRWGGSAGFDEQYF
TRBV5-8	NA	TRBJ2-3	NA	TGTGCCAGCAGCTTGGTAACAGTACTCCTCACAGATACGCAGTATTTT	CASSLVTVLLTDTQYF
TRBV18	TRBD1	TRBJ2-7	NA	TGTGCCAGCTCACCCGAGACAGGGCCCCCAGGGTACGAGCAGTACTTC	CASSPETGPPGYEQYF
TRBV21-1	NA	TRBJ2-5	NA	TGTGCCAGCACCCTAGGGTCAGGGGCAGTTTGCCAAGAGACCCAGTACTTC	CASTLGSGAVCQETQYF
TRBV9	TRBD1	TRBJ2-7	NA	TGTGCCAGCAGCGTAGCTGTTGGGACAGGGAGCTACGAGCAGTACTTC	CASSVAVGTGSYEQYF
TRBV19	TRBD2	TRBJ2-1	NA	TGTGCCAGTAGTATAGATACTAGCGGGGGGGCGTCATACAATGAGCAGTTCTTC	CASSIDTSGGASYNEQFF
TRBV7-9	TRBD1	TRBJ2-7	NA	TGTGCCAGCAGCTTAGCGACAGGGGTGCCCTACGAGCAGTACTTC	CASSLATGVPYEQYF
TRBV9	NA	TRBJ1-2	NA	TGTGCCAGCAGCGTAGAGGGGCAGGGCGTCTATGGCTACACCTTC	CASSVEGQGVYGYTF
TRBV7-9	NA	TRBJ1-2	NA	TGTGCCAGCGGCTTAGCAGGGGATGGCTACACCTTC	CASGLAGDGYTF
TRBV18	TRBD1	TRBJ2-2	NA	TGTGCCGGCTCACCGGACAGGGGGCAAACCGGGGAGCTGTTTTTT	CAGSPDRGQTGELFF
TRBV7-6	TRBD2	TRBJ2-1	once	TGTGCCAGCAGCTCCCCCCGGGCGGGAGGGAATGAGCAGTTCTTC	CASSSPRAGGNEQFF
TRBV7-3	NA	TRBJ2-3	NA	TGTGCCAGCAGCTTAGTTGGCGGGATTTCCCCCACAGATACGCAGTATTTT	CASSLVGGISPTDTQYF
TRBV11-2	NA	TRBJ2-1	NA	TGTGCCAGCAGCCCAACAGGCGATGAGCAGTTCTTC	CASSPTGDEQFF
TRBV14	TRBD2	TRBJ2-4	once	TGTGCCAGCAGCCAAGGCGGGGGGGCAGACATTCAGTACTTC	CASSQGGGADIQYF
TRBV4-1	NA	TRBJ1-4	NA	TGCGCCAGCAGTCCTCAGGGGTTGAATGAAAAACTGTTTTTT	CASSPQGLNEKLFF
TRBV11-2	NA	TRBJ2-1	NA	TGTGCCAGCAGCCCCCGAGGTTCCTCCTACAATGAGCAGTTCTTC	CASSPRGSSYNEQFF
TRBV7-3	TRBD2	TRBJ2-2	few	TGTGCCAGCAGCTTCGGACTAGGCGGGCCGGGGGAGCTGTTTTTT	CASSFGLGGPGELFF
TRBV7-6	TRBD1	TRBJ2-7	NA	TGTGCCAGCAGCTTAGGACAGGGCACCTACGAGCAGTACTTC	CASSLGQGTYEQYF
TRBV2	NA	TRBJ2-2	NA	TGTGCCAGCTGCCAGGGGTGGAACACCGGGGAGCCGTTTTTT	CASCQGWNTGEPFF
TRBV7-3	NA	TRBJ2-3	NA	TGTGCCAGCAGCCTTCGGACTCCTGGCACAGATACGCAGTATTTT	CASSLRTPGTDTQYF
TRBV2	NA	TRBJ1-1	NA	TGTGCCAGCAGGCTGCAGCAGACAGTCAGGAACACTGAAGCTTTCTTT	CASRLQQTVRNTEAFF
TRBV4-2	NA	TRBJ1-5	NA	TGTGCCAGCAGCCAAGATATGGGGGCGAGTCAGCCCCAGCATTTT	CASSQDMGASQPQHF
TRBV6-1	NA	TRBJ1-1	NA	TGTGCCAGCAGTGAAGCTCAGGGCCGATGGGTCACTGAAGCTTTCTTT	CASSEAQGRWVTEAFF
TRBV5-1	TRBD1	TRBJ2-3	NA	TGCGCCAGCAGTCCCGGGACAGGGAGCACAGATACGCAGTATTTT	CASSPGTGSTDTQYF
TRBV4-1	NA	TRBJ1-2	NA	TGCGCCAGCAGCCAAGATACAGTTGGCCAGGGAGGTGGCTACACCTTC	CASSQDTVGQGGGYTF